The 18 T cell receptor beta chains given below trace back to one sample, sequenced in a study of CD8+ T cells in alopecia areata. Indicated treatment: oral pan-JAK inhibitor, 5-10 mg twice daily. The sequencing template was cDNA reverse transcribed from extracted RNA. Some clones are missing from TCRdb's copy, which holds only in-frame ones; the method was immunoSEQ multiplex PCR. The table lists around 300,000 clones, around 64% of them singletons, with about 0.93% in the top ten. Sequencing was performed on CD4+ T cells sorted from blood, taken between weeks 51 and 52, from a patient treated with tofacitinib. These receptors all stem from a human donor with alopecia areata.

This rearrangement joins TRBV7-9 to TRBJ2-5; TRBD2 matches at 11 bases. J lost 2 bases, V lost 3 bases, and 5 bases had no gene match. From germline, CDR1 is SEHNR and CDR2 FQNEAQ (reference sequence). This CDR3 has 16 residues. CDR3 loop: CASSFRLAGGQETQYF. The CDR3 region has the DNA TGTGCCAGCAGCTTTCGGCTAGCGGGGGGACAAGAGACCCAGTACTTC.

CDR3 region: CAWESGGRNTEAFF. As DNA, the CDR3 is TGTGCCTGGGAGTCCGGGGGACGGAACACTGAAGCTTTCTTT. The chain links TRBV30 to TRBJ1-1; D is possibly TRBD1 (5 bases). Trimming shortened V by 5 bases and J by 1 base, and 14 bases separated the two germline ends. CDR3 length: 14 amino acids. Germline loops: CDR1 GTSNPN, CDR2 SVGIG (reference sequence).

Worth noting for this clone: Other DNA variants within this sample encode the same CDR3. This chain connects TRBV5-1 to TRBJ1-1; tentatively, D is TRBD1 (6 bases). CDR3 size: 14 residues. Trimming took off 0 bases at V and 2 bases at J, with 8 bases between the two ends. CDR1 and CDR2 from the germline V gene are SGHRS and YFSETQ. CDR3 coding DNA: TGCGCCAGCAGCTTGGCAGGGGCTAACACTGAAGCTTTCTTT. The encoded protein is CASSLAGANTEAFF. Full variable domain (missing parts from reference TRBV5-1 and TRBJ1-1): KAGVTQTPRYLIKTRGQQVTLSCSPISGHRSVSWYQQTPGQGLQFLFEYFSETQRNKGNFPGRFSGRQFSNSRSEMNVSTLELGDSALYLCASSLAGANTEAFFGQGTRLTVV.

This clone occurred once. The chain carries TRBV27 and TRBJ1-5; 8 bases map to TRBD1. V lost 7 bases to trimming and J lost 2 bases; unmatched junction nucleotides: 7. CDR1 and CDR2 from the germline V gene are MNHEY and SMNVEV (reference sequence). The CDR3 totals 15 residues. The CDR3 is CASTPGQGGNQPQHF. The CDR3 nucleotides are TGTGCCAGCACCCCAGGACAGGGCGGCAATCAGCCCCAGCATTTT.

This sequence joins TRBV18 and TRBJ2-1; D is unclear. V was cut by 6 bases and J by 2 bases, with 11 bases left in between. This CDR3 contains 14 residues. Germline lookup yields CDR1 KGHSH and CDR2 LQKENI. The CDR3 bases are TGTGCCAGCTCCAAATCCGACACCTACAATGAGCAGTTCTTC. It translates to CASSKSDTYNEQFF.

The rearrangement uses TRBV7-9 and TRBJ2-7, with 13 bases that match TRBD2. With 5 bases clipped from V and 2 bases from J, the junction kept 12 bases outside the gene matches. The CDR3 loop spans 18 amino acids. Germline V gene data show CDR1 as SEHNR and CDR2 as FQNEAQ (reference sequence). CDR3 coding DNA: TGTGCCAGCAGCCCCAACCGCCGGACTAGCGGGGGACCCTACGAGCAGTACTTC. Its protein is CASSPNRRTSGGPYEQYF.

The chain recombines TRBV7-2 with TRBJ1-6; D is ambiguous. This CDR3 is built from 12 residues. Germline CDR1 reads SGHTA; CDR2 reads FQGNSA. Between the trimmed V and J ends, which lost 5 bases and 5 bases, there was a span of 4 bases. This CDR3 is CASSPHNSPLHF. Written as DNA, the CDR3 is TGTGCCAGCAGCCCCCATAATTCACCCCTCCACTTT.

This clone was recorded only once. The rearrangement joins TRBV6-5 to TRBJ1-5; 8 bases agree with TRBD1. CDR1 is MNHEY and CDR2 is SVGAGI in the germline V gene. The J segment lost 2 bases and the V segment lost 6 bases, leaving 3 bases of the junction unmatched. The CDR3 length is 14 residues. CDR3 bases: TGTGCCAGCAGCCCGGACAGGGGCAATCAGCCCCAGCATTTT. It translates to CASSPDRGNQPQHF.

This chain links TRBV30 with TRBJ2-5, with 8 positions matching TRBD2. The CDR3 has 13 residues. Per germline, CDR1 GTSNPN and CDR2 SVGIG (reference sequence). V trimming: 8 bases; J trimming: 4 bases; junction bases outside the gene matches: 9. The chain's CDR3 is CATSGGFGETQYF. The CDR3 nucleotides read TGTGCCACGAGCGGGGGTTTCGGAGAGACCCAGTACTTC.

This clone came up a few times. The chain is built from TRBV27 and TRBJ2-3, with TRBD2 identical over 7 bases. Germline assignment: CDR1 MNHEY and CDR2 SMNVEV (reference sequence). The CDR3 has 14 amino acids. V was clipped by 11 bases and J by 0 bases; unmatched bases: 8. The CDR3 DNA is TGTGCCGCGAGGGACTACCGTAGCACAGATACGCAGTATTTT. The encoded protein is CAARDYRSTDTQYF.

CDR3 sequence (DNA): TGTGCCAGCAGGGGAAGCAACGGCTACACCTTC. Protein product: CASRGSNGYTF. The chain joins TRBV7-2 to TRBJ1-2; D ambiguous. The CDR3 spans 11 residues. V lost 6 bases and J 8 bases, leaving 10 bases between the germline ends. Germline CDR1 reads SGHTA; CDR2 reads FQGNSA.

The chain carries TRBV7-9 and TRBJ1-1; perhaps TRBD1 as D (5 bases). The CDR3 loop spans 15 amino acids. V shed 2 bases and J shed 5 bases, with 15 bases lying between them. The germline V gene has CDR1 SEHNR and CDR2 FQNEAQ (reference sequence). The CDR3 is CASSLFSGTGTEAFF. The CDR3 coding sequence is TGTGCCAGCAGCTTATTCTCAGGGACGGGGACTGAAGCTTTCTTT.

This chain links TRBV11-1 with TRBJ2-1; 9 bases map to TRBD2. This CDR3 spans 14 amino acids. Trimming removed 3 bases from V and 9 bases from J; junction bases left unmatched: 6. The germline CDR1 and CDR2 sequences are SGHAT and FQDESV (reference sequence). The CDR3 here is CASSLRGGRGEQFF. CDR3 sequence (DNA): TGTGCCAGCAGCTTGCGGGGGGGCCGGGGTGAGCAGTTCTTC.

This clone was seen only a few times. This rearrangement joins TRBV4-2 to TRBJ2-5; 9 nucleotides line up with TRBD2. V shed 3 bases and J 2 bases; nucleotides not matched to a gene: 4. This CDR3 spans 15 amino acids. Germline CDR1 LGHNA, CDR2 YNFKEQ. The CDR3 DNA sequence: TGTGCCAGCAGCCAGGGACTAGCACAACAAGAGACCCAGTACTTC. Amino acid sequence: CASSQGLAQQETQYF.

The rearrangement links TRBV7-9 to TRBJ1-2, with D maybe TRBD1 (5 bases). V was trimmed by 6 bases and J by 0 bases, leaving 23 bases between them. The CDR3 is 18 amino acids. Germline-derived CDR1 and CDR2 are SEHNR and FQNEAQ (reference sequence). CDR3 sequence (DNA): TGTGCCAGCAGTCCCGGTCGCTTCACAGGACGAGCTAACTATGGCTACACCTTC. Its protein product is CASSPGRFTGRANYGYTF.

The chain combines TRBV15 with TRBJ2-7; possibly TRBD1 for D (5 bases). Deletions cut 0 bases from V and 5 bases from J, with 11 bases between. CDR1 is LNHNV and CDR2 is YYDKDF in the germline V gene (reference sequence). This CDR3 spans 14 amino acids. The CDR3 sequence: CATSRDQQGDEQYF. CDR3 nucleotide sequence: TGTGCCACCAGCAGAGATCAGCAGGGTGACGAGCAGTACTTC.

The chain joins TRBV27 to TRBJ1-6, with 9 nucleotides matching TRBD1. Germline assignment: CDR1 MNHEY and CDR2 SMNVEV (reference sequence). V shed 3 bases, J shed 10 bases, and the junction held 4 bases outside the gene matches. The CDR3 length is 14 residues. The CDR3 nucleotides are TGTGCCAGCAGTTTCCGGGACAGGGTCTCACCCCTCCACTTT. It translates to CASSFRDRVSPLHF.

This rearrangement joins TRBV7-3 to TRBJ1-6; D remains unclear. V was pared by 5 bases and J by 7 bases, with 12 bases between. Germline loops: CDR1 SGHTA, CDR2 FQGTGA. The CDR3 length is 14 residues. The CDR3 sequence: CASSVAGLNSPLHF. For the CDR3, the DNA is TGTGCCAGCAGCGTCGCTGGGCTCAATTCACCCCTCCACTTT.